Following are 27 T cell receptor beta chains from one sample sequenced in a study of cytomegalovirus exposure and HLA in healthy donors. Primers: 60 Vbeta forward and 13 Jbeta reverse. Here immunoSEQ multiplex PCR was the method, and the copy in TCRdb shows in-frame clones only, minus some. The profile shows around 200,000 clones, around 81% of them singletons. Sequenced: PBMCs. The receptors stem from a woman aged 25 to 39 in good health and CMV-seropositive.

The chain links TRBV30 to TRBJ2-5; a weak D match, TRBD2 (6 bases). Germline V gene sequence: CDR1 GTSNPN, CDR2 SVGIG (reference sequence). V lost 2 bases, J lost 5 bases, and 21 bases lay in between. This CDR3 is 16 amino acids long. As DNA, the CDR3 is TGTGCCTGGAGTTTTTCTGCTATCGCGGGGCGGGAGACCCAGTACTTC. Translating gives CAWSFSAIAGRETQYF.

V usage is TRBV7-9 and J usage is TRBJ2-5, with TRBD2 matching 13 bases. Germline loops: CDR1 SEHNR, CDR2 FQNEAQ (reference sequence). This CDR3 region has 16 residues. V gave up 5 bases and J gave up 4 bases; unmatched junction bases: 7. CDR3 amino acids: CASSQGLAGAGETQYF. The CDR3 bases are TGTGCCAGCAGCCAAGGACTAGCGGGGGCAGGAGAGACCCAGTACTTC. The whole variable domain, remainder taken from reference TRBV7-9 and TRBJ2-5, is DTGVSQNPRHKITKRGQNVTFRCDPISEHNRLYWYRQTLGQGPEFLTYFQNEAQLEKSRLLSDRFSAERPKGSFSTLEIQRTEQGDSAMYLCASSQGLAGAGETQYFGPGTRLLVL.

V is TRBV12-5 and J is TRBJ1-2; 8 bases are shared with TRBD1. Germline loops: CDR1 LGHNT, CDR2 FRNRAP. V lost 3 bases to trimming and J lost 9 bases; unmatched junction nucleotides: 3. This CDR3 has 12 amino acids. The CDR3 region is CASGFQGARYTF. The DNA of the CDR3 is TGTGCTAGTGGTTTTCAGGGGGCTCGCTACACCTTC.

This chain joins TRBV6-6 and TRBJ1-6, with D possibly TRBD1 on 6 matching bases. CDR1 and CDR2 from the germline V gene are MNHNY and SVGAGI (reference sequence). The V end was cut by 6 bases, the J end by 7 bases, with 16 bases between. The CDR3 extends over 15 amino acids. The CDR3 region has the DNA TGTGCCAGCAGCCCTAGCGGGGGCGGAAATTCACCCCTCCACTTT. As protein: CASSPSGGGNSPLHF.

The CDR3 loop reads CASNPRLGAHEQYF. CDR3 sequence (DNA): TGTGCCAGCAACCCCAGGTTGGGGGCCCACGAGCAGTACTTC. V usage is TRBV6-5 and J usage is TRBJ2-7; D is perhaps TRBD1 (6 bases). Germline V gives CDR1 MNHEY, CDR2 SVGAGI. CDR3 length equals 14 residues. V lost 7 bases, J lost 5 bases, and 18 bases lay in between.

V usage is TRBV19 and J usage is TRBJ2-3; a weak D match, TRBD1 (6 bases). The CDR3 consists of 15 residues. V gave up 3 bases and J gave up 1 base, with 11 bases separating them. Germline V gene lookup returns CDR1 LNHDA and CDR2 SQIVND (reference sequence). The CDR3 reads CASSMTGLRTDTQYF. The CDR3 DNA follows: TGTGCCAGTAGTATGACAGGTCTCCGCACAGATACGCAGTATTTT.

The chain recombines TRBV19 with TRBJ2-7, with D maybe TRBD2 (5 bases). This CDR3 has 16 residues. Germline loops: CDR1 LNHDA, CDR2 SQIVND (reference sequence). V was clipped by 5 bases and J by 2 bases, with 19 bases between them. The CDR3 protein is CASSVLLGPGTYEQYF. The CDR3 DNA reads TGTGCCAGTAGTGTCCTACTAGGCCCGGGGACCTACGAGCAGTACTTC.

The genes are TRBV11-2 and TRBJ1-1, with a weak D call TRBD1 (6 bases). This CDR3 contains 13 residues. Germline assignment: CDR1 SGHAT and CDR2 FQNNGV. Trimming removed 3 bases at V and 9 bases at J, with 14 bases between. CDR3: CASSFDRTDKAFF. Written as DNA, the CDR3 is TGTGCCAGCAGCTTTGACCGGACAGATAAAGCTTTCTTT. Complete variable domain (other parts from reference TRBV11-2 and TRBJ1-1): EAGVAQSPRYKIIEKRQSVAFWCNPISGHATLYWYQQILGQGPKLLIQFQNNGVVDDSQLPKDRFSAERLKGVDSTLKIQPAKLEDSAVYLCASSFDRTDKAFFGQGTRLTVV.

With regard to this clone: This CDR3 is also generated by other DNA sequences in the sample. The chain combines TRBV6-5 with TRBJ2-5; 10 bases fit TRBD2. Germline trimming cut 5 bases from V and 2 bases from J; bases unmatched to any gene: 2. The CDR3 is made up of 14 amino acids. Germline CDR1 and CDR2: MNHEY and SVGAGI. The CDR3 reads CASSPSGGQETQYF. The DNA for the CDR3 is TGTGCCAGCAGTCCTAGCGGGGGACAAGAGACCCAGTACTTC.

V is TRBV19 and J is TRBJ1-2, with 7 bases fitting TRBD1. The CDR3 spans 15 residues. Trimming at V came to 6 bases and at J to 0 bases, leaving 7 bases not matched to a gene. The germline V gene has CDR1 LNHDA and CDR2 SQIVND (reference sequence). The CDR3 DNA is TGTGCCAGTAGGGTGACAGGGACAACTAACTATGGCTACACCTTC. This gives the protein CASRVTGTTNYGYTF.

This chain connects TRBV2 to TRBJ1-2, with TRBD1 matching over 7 bases. CDR3 size: 15 residues. With 6 bases clipped from V and 5 bases from J, the junction kept 12 bases outside the gene matches. Germline CDR1 reads SNHLY; CDR2 reads FYNNEI. CDR3 in amino acids: CASRPTGALYYGYTF. For the CDR3, the DNA is TGTGCCAGCAGACCAACAGGGGCTCTATATTATGGCTACACCTTC.

V is TRBV29-1 and J is TRBJ1-1; 7 nucleotides match TRBD1. The trim removed 6 bases at V and 5 bases at J, leaving 9 bases unmatched. The CDR3 contains 13 residues. Germline values: CDR1 SQVTM, CDR2 ANQGSEA. The CDR3 spells CSVRDRDVTEAFF. CDR3 DNA: TGCAGCGTCCGAGACAGGGATGTGACTGAAGCTTTCTTT.

The chain uses TRBV7-9 and TRBJ2-3; 7 positions match TRBD1. Germline CDR1 SEHNR, CDR2 FQNEAQ (reference sequence). The CDR3 extends over 17 amino acids. V trimming: 1 base; J trimming: 4 bases; junction bases outside the gene matches: 11. CDR3 in amino acids: CASSLGIQGSWADTQYF. Written as DNA, the CDR3 is TGTGCCAGCAGCTTAGGAATACAGGGGAGTTGGGCAGATACGCAGTATTTT.

This clone occurred once. This rearrangement joins TRBV6-5 to TRBJ2-7, with unresolved D. Deletions cut 4 bases from V and 3 bases from J, with 16 bases between. Germline CDR1 MNHEY, CDR2 SVGAGI. The CDR3 sequence is 15 residues long. CDR3 sequence (DNA): TGTGCCAGCAGTTTGAGGAGTAACTCGCTCTACGAGCAGTACTTC. Translated: CASSLRSNSLYEQYF.

In this sample, this clone turned up a few times. This sequence joins TRBV4-3 and TRBJ2-6; 8 bases match TRBD1. After removal of 4 bases from V and 2 bases from J, the junction contained 1 base not matched to a gene. The germline gives CDR1 LGHNA, CDR2 YSLEER. This CDR3 has 15 residues. CDR3 bases: TGCGCCAGCAGCCCGGACAGGGCTGGGGCCAACGTCCTGACTTTC. Translation: CASSPDRAGANVLTF.

In DNA form, the CDR3 reads TGTGCCAGCAGCTTGCGACAGGGCGGTGAAGCTTTCTTT. Translating it yields CASSLRQGGEAFF. The genes are TRBV7-2 and TRBJ1-1; 7 nucleotides align to TRBD1. This CDR3 spans 13 amino acids. Trimming cost V 3 bases and J 7 bases; bases outside gene matches: 5. The germline V gene has CDR1 SGHTA and CDR2 FQGNSA. Using reference TRBV7-2 and TRBJ1-1 for the parts outside the CDR3, the full variable domain is GAGVSQSPSNKVTEKGKDVELRCDPISGHTALYWYRQSLGQGLEFLIYFQGNSAPDKSGLPSDRFSAERTGGSVSTLTIQRTQQEDSAVYLCASSLRQGGEAFFGQGTRLTVV.

The rearrangement links TRBV5-1 to TRBJ2-7; 9 positions agree with TRBD2. The CDR3 is 15 residues long. The germline CDR1 and CDR2 sequences are SGHRS and YFSETQ. The V and J ends lost 8 bases and 5 bases, in that order; junction bases with no gene match: 14. The CDR3 is CASYPSGGGANEQYF. The CDR3 DNA is TGCGCCAGTTACCCCTCGGGCGGGGGGGCGAACGAGCAGTACTTC.

This chain connects TRBV5-1 to TRBJ2-1; 9 bases line up with TRBD1. The V segment lost 2 bases and the J segment 0 bases; nucleotides outside the gene matches: 3. Germline values: CDR1 SGHRS, CDR2 YFSETQ. The CDR3 length is 16 residues. CDR3 sequence (DNA): TGCGCCAGCAGCTTTGAACAGGGGGCCTCCTACAATGAGCAGTTCTTC. Amino acids: CASSFEQGASYNEQFF.

This clone has more than one count but fewer than ten. The rearrangement joins TRBV7-7 to TRBJ2-6; TRBD1 is a possible D gene (5 bases). Germline CDR1 SSHAT, CDR2 FNYEAQ (reference sequence). The CDR3 extends over 13 amino acids. V was pared by 4 bases and J by 8 bases, with 9 bases between. The CDR3 DNA reads as TGTGCCAGCAGCTCTGGGGCATCCAACGTCCTGACTTTC. Protein: CASSSGASNVLTF.

Worth noting for this clone: The same CDR3 also results from other DNA sequences found in this sample. The rearrangement links TRBV11-2 to TRBJ1-1, with D unclear. Trimming shortened V by 0 bases and J by 5 bases, and 7 bases separated the two germline ends. This CDR3 region has 13 residues. Germline values: CDR1 SGHAT, CDR2 FQNNGV. CDR3 residues: CASSLDGGTEAFF. CDR3 coding DNA: TGTGCCAGCAGCTTAGACGGAGGAACTGAAGCTTTCTTT. The complete variable domain, with remaining parts taken from reference TRBV11-2 and TRBJ1-1, reads EAGVAQSPRYKIIEKRQSVAFWCNPISGHATLYWYQQILGQGPKLLIQFQNNGVVDDSQLPKDRFSAERLKGVDSTLKIQPAKLEDSAVYLCASSLDGGTEAFFGQGTRLTVV.

The CDR3 sequence: CASSYRDRAYNEQFF. The CDR3 region has the DNA TGTGCCAGCAGTTACCGAGACAGGGCCTACAATGAGCAGTTCTTC. The chain combines TRBV6-6 with TRBJ2-1, with 7 bases identical to TRBD1. V gave up 2 bases and J gave up 2 bases; unmatched junction bases: 3. CDR3 length: 15 residues. Germline CDR1 is MNHNY and CDR2 is SVGAGI (reference sequence).

This clone was seen a single time. This chain connects TRBV9 to TRBJ2-5, with 11 nucleotides matching TRBD2. The CDR3 totals 14 residues. Per the germline V gene, CDR1 is SGDLS and CDR2 is YYNGEE. Trimming cost V 1 base and J 5 bases; bases outside gene matches: 1. The CDR3 here is CASSVSSGRETQYF. DNA of the CDR3: TGTGCCAGCAGCGTATCTAGCGGGAGGGAGACCCAGTACTTC.

J is TRBJ2-5 and V is TRBV11-2, with 7 bases aligning to TRBD1. The CDR3 is 15 residues long. The junction had 9 bases not matched to a gene; V was cut back by 5 bases and J by 3 bases. Germline CDR1 is SGHAT and CDR2 is FQNNGV. The CDR3 bases are TGTGCCAGCAGCCCACGGGACAGAGCAGAAGAGACCCAGTACTTC. Translated: CASSPRDRAEETQYF.

The chain combines TRBV2 with TRBJ1-4; no clear D gene. The V end lost 7 bases, the J end lost 1 base, and 7 bases lay between the germline ends. The CDR3 runs 13 residues. Germline V gene data show CDR1 as SNHLY and CDR2 as FYNNEI. CDR3 residues: CASTRVTNEKLFF. In DNA, the CDR3 is TGTGCCAGCACGCGTGTAACTAATGAAAAACTGTTTTTT.

The genes are TRBV9 and TRBJ1-1, with a tentative D call TRBD1 (6 bases). CDR1 SGDLS and CDR2 YYNGEE come from the germline V gene. V gave up 0 bases and J gave up 0 bases, with 9 bases separating them. CDR3 length equals 15 residues. The CDR3 DNA reads TGTGCCAGCAGCGTAGCAAGGGGGTTGAACACTGAAGCTTTCTTT. Amino acids: CASSVARGLNTEAFF.

The rearrangement links TRBV4-3 to TRBJ2-1; the match to TRBD2 covers 8 bases. Trimming cost V 1 base and J 5 bases; bases outside gene matches: 10. The CDR3 length is 17 residues. CDR1 LGHNA and CDR2 YSLEER come from the germline V gene. CDR3 nucleotides: TGCGCCAGCAGCCAAGTTCTGGCGGGAGGTACCCACAATGAGCAGTTCTTC. It translates to CASSQVLAGGTHNEQFF.

This chain connects TRBV29-1 to TRBJ1-2; D not resolved. Trimming shortened V by 6 bases and J by 5 bases, and 7 bases separated the two germline ends. The length of the CDR3 is 10 residues. CDR1 and CDR2 (germline): SQVTM, ANQGSEA. CDR3 sequence reads: CSVEGYGYTF. The CDR3 bases are TGCAGCGTCGAGGGTTATGGCTACACCTTC. Full variable domain (outside the CDR3, taken from reference TRBV29-1 and TRBJ1-2): SAVISQKPSRDICQRGTSLTIQCQVDSQVTMMFWYRQQPGQSLTLIATANQGSEATYESGFVIDKFPISRPNLTFSTLTVSNMSPEDSSIYLCSVEGYGYTFGSGTRLTVV.